One T cell receptor (beta chain) is described in this entry. The data were taken from a study of shared clonotypes between healthy human individuals. Measured with immunoSEQ multiplex PCR; TCRdb has only the in-frame clones, and not every one. Of approximately 980,000 clones in the sample, about three quarters are singletons; the top ten hold approximately 1.5%. Germline V gene data show CDR1 as SNHLY and CDR2 as FYNNEI. V was trimmed by 6 bases and J by 3 bases, leaving 16 bases between them. The CDR3 runs 15 residues. This TCR was sampled from a man between 18 and 29 years old in good health. V usage is TRBV2 and J usage is TRBJ2-3; tentatively, D is TRBD1 or TRBD2 (5 bases each). Source material: memory CD4+ T cells sorted from blood. Specified subset: CD45RA-negative fraction. CDR3 coding DNA: TGTGCCAGCAGGAAGGACGCTGGGGGAACAGATACGCAGTATTTT. Amino acid sequence: CASRKDAGGTDTQYF.